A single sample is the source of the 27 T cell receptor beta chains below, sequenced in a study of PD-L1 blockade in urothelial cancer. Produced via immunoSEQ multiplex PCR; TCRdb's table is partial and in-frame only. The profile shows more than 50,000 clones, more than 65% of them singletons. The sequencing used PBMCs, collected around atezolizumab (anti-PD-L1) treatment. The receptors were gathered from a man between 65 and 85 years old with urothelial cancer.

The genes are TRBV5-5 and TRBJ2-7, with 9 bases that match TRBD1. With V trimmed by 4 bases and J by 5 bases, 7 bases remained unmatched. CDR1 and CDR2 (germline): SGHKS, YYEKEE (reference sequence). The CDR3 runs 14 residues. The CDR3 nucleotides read TGTGCCAGCAGCCTGGGGACAGGGTTTAACGAGCAGTACTTC. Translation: CASSLGTGFNEQYF. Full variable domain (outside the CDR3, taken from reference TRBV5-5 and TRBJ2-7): DAGVTQSPTHLIKTRGQQVTLRCSPISGHKSVSWYQQVLGQGPQFIFQYYEKEERGRGNFPDRFSARQFPNYSSELNVNALLLGDSALYLCASSLGTGFNEQYFGPGTRLTVT.

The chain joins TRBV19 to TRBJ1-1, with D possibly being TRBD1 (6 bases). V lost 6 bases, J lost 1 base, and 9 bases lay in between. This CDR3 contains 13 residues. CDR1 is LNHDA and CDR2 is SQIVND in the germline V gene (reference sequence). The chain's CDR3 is CASSQGWNTEAFF. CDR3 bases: TGTGCCAGTAGCCAGGGGTGGAACACTGAAGCTTTCTTT. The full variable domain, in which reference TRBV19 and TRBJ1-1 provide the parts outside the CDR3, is DGGITQSPKYLFRKEGQNVTLSCEQNLNHDAMYWYRQDPGQGLRLIYYSQIVNDFQKGDIAEGYSVSREKKESFPLTVTSAQKNPTAFYLCASSQGWNTEAFFGQGTRLTVV.

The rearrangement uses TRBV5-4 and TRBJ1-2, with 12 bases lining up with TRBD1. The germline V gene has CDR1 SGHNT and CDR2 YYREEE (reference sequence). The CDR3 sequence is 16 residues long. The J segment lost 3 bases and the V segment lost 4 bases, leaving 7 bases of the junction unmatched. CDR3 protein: CASSPGTGGFDYGYTF. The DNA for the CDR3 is TGTGCCAGCAGCCCAGGGACAGGGGGCTTTGACTATGGCTACACCTTC.

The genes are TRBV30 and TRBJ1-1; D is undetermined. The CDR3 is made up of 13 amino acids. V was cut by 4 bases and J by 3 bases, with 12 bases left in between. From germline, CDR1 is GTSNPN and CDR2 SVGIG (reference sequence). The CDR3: CAWNVRADTEAFF. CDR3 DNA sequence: TGTGCCTGGAACGTGAGGGCGGACACTGAAGCTTTCTTT.

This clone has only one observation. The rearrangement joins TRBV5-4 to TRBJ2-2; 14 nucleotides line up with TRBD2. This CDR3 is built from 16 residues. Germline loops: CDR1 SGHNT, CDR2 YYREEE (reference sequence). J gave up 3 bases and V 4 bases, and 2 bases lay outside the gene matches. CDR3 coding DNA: TGTGCCAGCAGCGTGGGACTAGCGGGAGACACCGGGGAGCTGTTTTTT. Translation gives CASSVGLAGDTGELFF. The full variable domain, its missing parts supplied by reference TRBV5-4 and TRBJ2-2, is ETGVTQSPTHLIKTRGQQVTLRCSSQSGHNTVSWYQQALGQGPQFIFQYYREEENGRGNFPPRFSGLQFPNYSSELNVNALELDDSALYLCASSVGLAGDTGELFFGEGSRLTVL.

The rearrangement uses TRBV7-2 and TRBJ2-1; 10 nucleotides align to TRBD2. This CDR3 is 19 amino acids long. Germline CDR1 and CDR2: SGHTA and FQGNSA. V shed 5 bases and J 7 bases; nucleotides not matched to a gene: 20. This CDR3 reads CASSAPGLAGVGGMNEQFF. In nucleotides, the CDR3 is TGTGCCAGCAGCGCCCCGGGGCTAGCGGGAGTCGGAGGAATGAATGAGCAGTTCTTC. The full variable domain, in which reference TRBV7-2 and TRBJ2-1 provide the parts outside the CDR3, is GAGVSQSPSNKVTEKGKDVELRCDPISGHTALYWYRQSLGQGLEFLIYFQGNSAPDKSGLPSDRFSAERTGGSVSTLTIQRTQQEDSAVYLCASSAPGLAGVGGMNEQFFGPGTRLTVL.

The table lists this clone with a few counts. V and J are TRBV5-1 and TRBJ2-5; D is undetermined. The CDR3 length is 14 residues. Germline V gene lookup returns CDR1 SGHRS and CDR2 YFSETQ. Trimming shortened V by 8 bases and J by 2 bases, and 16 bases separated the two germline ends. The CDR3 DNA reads TGCGCCAGTAGAACCAACGAAATTCAAGAGACCCAGTACTTC. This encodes CASRTNEIQETQYF.

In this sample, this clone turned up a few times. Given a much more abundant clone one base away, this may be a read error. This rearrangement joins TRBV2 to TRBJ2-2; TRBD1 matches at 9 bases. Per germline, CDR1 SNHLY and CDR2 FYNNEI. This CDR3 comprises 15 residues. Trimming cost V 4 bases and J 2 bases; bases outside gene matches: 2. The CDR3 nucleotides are TGTGCCAGCAGTGTGGGACAGGGCAACACCGGGGAGCTGTTTTTT. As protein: CASSVGQGNTGELFF. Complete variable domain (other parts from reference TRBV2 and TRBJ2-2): EPEVTQTPSHQVTQMGQEVILRCVPISNHLYFYWYRQILGQKVEFLVSFYNNEISEKSEIFDDQFSVERPDGSNFTLKIRSTKLEDSAMYFCASSVGQGNTGELFFGEGSRLTVL.

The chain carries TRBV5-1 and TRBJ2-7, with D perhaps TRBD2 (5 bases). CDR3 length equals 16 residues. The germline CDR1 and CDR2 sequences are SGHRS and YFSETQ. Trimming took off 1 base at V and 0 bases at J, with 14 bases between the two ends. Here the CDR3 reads CASSLRLAASSYEQYF. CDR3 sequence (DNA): TGCGCCAGCAGCTTGAGGCTAGCAGCGAGCTCCTACGAGCAGTACTTC.

CDR3 amino acids: CASSLENRGRNGYTF. As DNA, the CDR3 is TGCGCCAGCAGCTTGGAAAACAGGGGGCGAAATGGCTACACCTTC. The chain has TRBV5-1 and TRBJ1-2, with TRBD1 identical over 9 bases. V lost 0 bases and J lost 6; bases outside the gene matches: 6. The V gene's germline CDR1 is SGHRS and CDR2 YFSETQ. The CDR3 is made up of 15 amino acids.

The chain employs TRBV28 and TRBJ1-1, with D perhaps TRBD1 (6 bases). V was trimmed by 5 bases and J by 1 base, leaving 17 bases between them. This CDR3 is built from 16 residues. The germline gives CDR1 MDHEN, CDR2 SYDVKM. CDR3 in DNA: TGTGCCAGCAGTCCTCTCAGGGGATGGGGGAACACTGAAGCTTTCTTT. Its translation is CASSPLRGWGNTEAFF.

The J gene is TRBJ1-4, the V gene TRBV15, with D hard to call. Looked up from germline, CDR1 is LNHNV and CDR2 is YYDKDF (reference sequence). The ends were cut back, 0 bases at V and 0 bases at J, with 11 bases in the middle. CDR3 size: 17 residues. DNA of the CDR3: TGTGCCACCAGCAGAGATCCGGGGATATCAACTAATGAAAAACTGTTTTTT. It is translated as CATSRDPGISTNEKLFF.

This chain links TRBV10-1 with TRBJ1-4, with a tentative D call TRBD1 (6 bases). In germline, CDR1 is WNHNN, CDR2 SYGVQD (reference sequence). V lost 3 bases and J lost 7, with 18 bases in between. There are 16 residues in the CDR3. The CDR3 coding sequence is TGCGCCAGCAGTGAAGGGGCACAGGGCTGGAGTGAAAAACTGTTTTTT. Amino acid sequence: CASSEGAQGWSEKLFF.

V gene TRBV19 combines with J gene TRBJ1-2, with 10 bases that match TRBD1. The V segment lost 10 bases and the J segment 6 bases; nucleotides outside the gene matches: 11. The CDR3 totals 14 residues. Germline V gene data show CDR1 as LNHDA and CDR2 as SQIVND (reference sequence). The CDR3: CATWDRGRGDGYTF. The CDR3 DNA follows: TGTGCCACATGGGACAGGGGAAGAGGAGATGGCTACACCTTC.

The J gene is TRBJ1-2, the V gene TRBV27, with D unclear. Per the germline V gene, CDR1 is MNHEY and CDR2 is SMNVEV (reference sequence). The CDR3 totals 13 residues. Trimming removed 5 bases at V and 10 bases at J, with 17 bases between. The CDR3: CASSTPGSTPYTF. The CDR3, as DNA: TGTGCCAGCAGTACCCCCGGGTCCACTCCCTACACCTTC.

Written as DNA, the CDR3 is TGTGCCAGCAGTTTTTCGACAGGGGGTAGCAATCAGCCCCAGCATTTT. Its translation is CASSFSTGGSNQPQHF. This chain joins TRBV6-5 and TRBJ1-5, with TRBD1 matching 9 bases. The CDR3 length is 16 residues. Germline V gene sequence: CDR1 MNHEY, CDR2 SVGAGI. V gave up 4 bases and J gave up 0 bases; unmatched junction bases: 4.

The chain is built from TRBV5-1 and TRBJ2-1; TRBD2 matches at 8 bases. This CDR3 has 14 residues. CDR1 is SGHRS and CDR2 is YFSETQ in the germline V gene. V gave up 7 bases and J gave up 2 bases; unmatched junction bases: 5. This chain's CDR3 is CASAGGDPYNEQFF. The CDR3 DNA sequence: TGCGCCAGCGCGGGGGGCGACCCCTACAATGAGCAGTTCTTC. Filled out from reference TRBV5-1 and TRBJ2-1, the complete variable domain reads KAGVTQTPRYLIKTRGQQVTLSCSPISGHRSVSWYQQTPGQGLQFLFEYFSETQRNKGNFPGRFSGRQFSNSRSEMNVSTLELGDSALYLCASAGGDPYNEQFFGPGTRLTVL.

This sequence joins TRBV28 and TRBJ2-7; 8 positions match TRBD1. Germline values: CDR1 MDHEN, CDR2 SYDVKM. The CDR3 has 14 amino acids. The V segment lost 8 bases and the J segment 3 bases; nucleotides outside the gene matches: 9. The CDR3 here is CASRGAGGDYEQYF. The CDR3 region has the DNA TGTGCCAGCCGAGGGGCAGGGGGCGACTACGAGCAGTACTTC.

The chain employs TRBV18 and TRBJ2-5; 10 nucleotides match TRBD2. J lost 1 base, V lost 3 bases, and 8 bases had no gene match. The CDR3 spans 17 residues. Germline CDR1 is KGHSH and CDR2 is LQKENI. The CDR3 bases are TGTGCCAGCTCACCGGCGCCAGCGGGGGGGGGCCAAGAGACCCAGTACTTC. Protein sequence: CASSPAPAGGGQETQYF.

The DNA of the CDR3 is TGTGCCAGCAGCCCACGGGGGGCCACAGATACGCAGTATTTT. This sequence encodes CASSPRGATDTQYF. This chain connects TRBV7-3 to TRBJ2-3; D is possibly TRBD2 (7 bases). The CDR3 runs 14 residues. V lost 5 bases, J lost 2 bases, and 11 bases lay in between. The germline gives CDR1 SGHTA, CDR2 FQGTGA.

Here the CDR3 DNA reads TGTGCAAGAGAGGAGGGAGATACGCAGTATTTT. It codes for CAREEGDTQYF. The V call is TRBV12-2, the J call TRBJ2-3; the tabulated D call, TRBD2, remains unverified against the DNA. TRBV12-2 is labeled a pseudogene. There are 11 residues in the CDR3.

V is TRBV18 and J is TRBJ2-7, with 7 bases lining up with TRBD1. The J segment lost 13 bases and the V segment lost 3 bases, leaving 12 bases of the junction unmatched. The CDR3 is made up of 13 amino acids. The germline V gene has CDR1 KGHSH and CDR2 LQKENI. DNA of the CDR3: TGTGCCAGCTCACCTTCGGACAGGCGCGCTCCTTACTTC. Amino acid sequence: CASSPSDRRAPYF.

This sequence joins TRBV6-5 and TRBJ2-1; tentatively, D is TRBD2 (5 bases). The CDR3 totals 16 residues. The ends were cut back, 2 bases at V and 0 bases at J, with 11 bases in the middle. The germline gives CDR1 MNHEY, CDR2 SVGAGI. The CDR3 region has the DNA TGTGCCAGCAGTTACGTCGAAGGGAGCTCCTACAATGAGCAGTTCTTC. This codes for CASSYVEGSSYNEQFF.

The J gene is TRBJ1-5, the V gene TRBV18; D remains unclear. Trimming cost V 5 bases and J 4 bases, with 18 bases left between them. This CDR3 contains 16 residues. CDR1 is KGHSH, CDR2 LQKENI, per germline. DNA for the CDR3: TGTGCCAGCTCATCGACGACCCCAGGCACGAATCAGCCCCAGCATTTT. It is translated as CASSSTTPGTNQPQHF.

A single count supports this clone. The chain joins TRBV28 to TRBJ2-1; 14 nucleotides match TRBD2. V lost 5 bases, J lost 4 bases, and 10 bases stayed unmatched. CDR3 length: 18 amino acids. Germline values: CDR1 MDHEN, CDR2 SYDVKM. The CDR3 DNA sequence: TGTGCCAGCAGTCCTATCGGACTAGCGGGAGGAGGGTACAATGAGCAGTTCTTC. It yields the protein CASSPIGLAGGGYNEQFF.

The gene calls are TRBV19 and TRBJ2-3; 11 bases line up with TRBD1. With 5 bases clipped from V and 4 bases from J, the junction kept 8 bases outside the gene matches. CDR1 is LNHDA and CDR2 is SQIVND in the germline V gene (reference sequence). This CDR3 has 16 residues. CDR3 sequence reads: CASSPRDRGLSDTQYF. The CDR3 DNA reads TGTGCCAGTAGTCCACGGGACAGGGGGTTATCAGATACGCAGTATTTT. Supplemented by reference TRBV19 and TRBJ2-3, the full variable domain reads DGGITQSPKYLFRKEGQNVTLSCEQNLNHDAMYWYRQDPGQGLRLIYYSQIVNDFQKGDIAEGYSVSREKKESFPLTVTSAQKNPTAFYLCASSPRDRGLSDTQYFGPGTRLTVL.

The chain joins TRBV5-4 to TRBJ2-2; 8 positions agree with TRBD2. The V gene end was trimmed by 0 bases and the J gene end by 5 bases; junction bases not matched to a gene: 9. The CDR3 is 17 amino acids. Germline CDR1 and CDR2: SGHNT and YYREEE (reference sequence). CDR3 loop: CASSLEAGVGGTGELFF. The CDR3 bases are TGTGCCAGCAGCTTGGAAGCGGGAGTAGGGGGGACCGGGGAGCTGTTTTTT.